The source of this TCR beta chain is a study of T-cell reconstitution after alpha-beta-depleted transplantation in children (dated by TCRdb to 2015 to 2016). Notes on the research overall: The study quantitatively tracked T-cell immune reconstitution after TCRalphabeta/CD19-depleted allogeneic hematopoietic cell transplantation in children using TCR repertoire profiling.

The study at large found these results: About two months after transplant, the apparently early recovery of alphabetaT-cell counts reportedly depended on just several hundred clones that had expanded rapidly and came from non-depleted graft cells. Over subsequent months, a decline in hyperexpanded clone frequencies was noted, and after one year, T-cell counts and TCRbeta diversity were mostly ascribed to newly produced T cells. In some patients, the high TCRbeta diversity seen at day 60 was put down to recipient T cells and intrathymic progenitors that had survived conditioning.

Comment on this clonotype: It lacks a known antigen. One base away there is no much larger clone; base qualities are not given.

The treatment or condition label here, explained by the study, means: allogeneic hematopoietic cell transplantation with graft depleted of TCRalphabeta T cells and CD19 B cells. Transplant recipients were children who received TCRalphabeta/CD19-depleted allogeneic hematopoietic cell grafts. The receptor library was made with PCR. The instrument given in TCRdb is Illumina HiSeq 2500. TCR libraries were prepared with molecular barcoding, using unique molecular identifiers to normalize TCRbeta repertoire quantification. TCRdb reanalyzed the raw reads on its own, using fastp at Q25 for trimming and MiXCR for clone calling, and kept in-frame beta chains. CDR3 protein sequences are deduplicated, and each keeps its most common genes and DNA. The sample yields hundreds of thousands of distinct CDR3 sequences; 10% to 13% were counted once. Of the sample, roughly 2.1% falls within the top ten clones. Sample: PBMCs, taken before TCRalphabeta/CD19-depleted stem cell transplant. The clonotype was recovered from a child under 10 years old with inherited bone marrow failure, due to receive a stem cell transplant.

The bases read TGTGCCAGCTCACCCAAGACACTCCTCTACGAGCAGTACTTC. This translates into CASSPKTLLYEQYF. The chain employs TRBV18 and TRBJ2-7, with no confident D gene call. The CDR3 spans 14 residues, from the cysteine through the phenylalanine. Of all the DNA, just the CDR3 is kept, 42 bases in frame from base 1. V was cut back by 3 bases and J by 3 bases, leaving a gap of 12 bases between them. Based on the germline V gene, the CDR1 and CDR2 sequences are KGHSH and LQKENI. The CDR3 plus the reference TRBV18 and TRBJ2-7 genes for the other parts give the full variable domain: NAGVMQNPRHLVRRRGQEARLRCSPMKGHSHVYWYRQLPEEGLKFMVYLQKENIIDESGMPKERFSAEFPKEGPSILRIQQVVRGDSAAYFCASSPKTLLYEQYFGPGTRLTVT.